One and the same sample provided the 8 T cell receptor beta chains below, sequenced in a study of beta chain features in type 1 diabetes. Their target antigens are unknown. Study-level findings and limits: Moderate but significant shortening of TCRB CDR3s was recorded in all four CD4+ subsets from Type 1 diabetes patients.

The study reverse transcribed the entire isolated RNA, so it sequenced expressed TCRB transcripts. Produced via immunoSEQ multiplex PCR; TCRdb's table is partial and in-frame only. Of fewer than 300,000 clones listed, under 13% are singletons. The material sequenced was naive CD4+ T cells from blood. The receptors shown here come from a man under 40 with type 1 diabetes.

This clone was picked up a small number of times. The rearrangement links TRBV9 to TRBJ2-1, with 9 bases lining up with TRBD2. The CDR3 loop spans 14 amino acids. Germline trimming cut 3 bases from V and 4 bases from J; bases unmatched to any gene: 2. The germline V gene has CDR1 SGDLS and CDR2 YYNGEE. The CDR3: CASSATSGYNEQFF. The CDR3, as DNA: TGTGCCAGCAGCGCGACTAGCGGTTACAATGAGCAGTTCTTC.

The CDR3 loop is CASSISGGANVLTF. The CDR3, as DNA: TGTGCCAGTAGTATCTCGGGTGGGGCCAACGTCCTGACTTTC. The J gene is TRBJ2-6, the V gene TRBV19, with D hard to call. The CDR3 runs to 14 residues. Germline CDR1 is LNHDA and CDR2 is SQIVND (reference sequence). V dropped 3 bases and J dropped 3 bases, with 6 bases sitting between them.

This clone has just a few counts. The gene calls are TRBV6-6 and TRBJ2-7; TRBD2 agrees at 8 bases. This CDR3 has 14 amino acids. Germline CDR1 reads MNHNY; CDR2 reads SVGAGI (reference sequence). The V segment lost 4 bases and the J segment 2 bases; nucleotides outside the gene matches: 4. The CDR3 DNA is TGTGCCAGCAGTTTTGGCGGGGGGCCCTACGAGCAGTACTTC. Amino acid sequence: CASSFGGGPYEQYF.

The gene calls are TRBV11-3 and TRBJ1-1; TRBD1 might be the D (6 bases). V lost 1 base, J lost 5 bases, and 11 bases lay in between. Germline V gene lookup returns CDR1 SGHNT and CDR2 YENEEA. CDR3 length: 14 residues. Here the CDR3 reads CASSLGQGSTEAFF. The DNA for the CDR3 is TGTGCCAGCAGCTTAGGGCAGGGGTCGACTGAAGCTTTCTTT. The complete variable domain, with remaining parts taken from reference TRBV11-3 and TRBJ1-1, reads EAGVVQSPRYKIIEKKQPVAFWCNPISGHNTLYWYLQNLGQGPELLIRYENEEAVDDSQLPKDRFSAERLKGVDSTLKIQPAELGDSAVYLCASSLGQGSTEAFFGQGTRLTVV.

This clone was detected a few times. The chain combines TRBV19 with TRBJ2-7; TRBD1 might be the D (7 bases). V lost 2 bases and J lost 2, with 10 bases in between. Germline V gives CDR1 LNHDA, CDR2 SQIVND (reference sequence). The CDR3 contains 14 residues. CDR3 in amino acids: CASSIRGTAYEQYF. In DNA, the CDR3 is TGTGCCAGTAGTATACGGGGGACAGCCTACGAGCAGTACTTC.

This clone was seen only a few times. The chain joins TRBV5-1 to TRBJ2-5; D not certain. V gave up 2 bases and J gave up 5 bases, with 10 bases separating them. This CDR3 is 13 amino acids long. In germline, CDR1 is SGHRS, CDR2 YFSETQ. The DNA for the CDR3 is TGCGCCAGCAGCTTAACGGTAAAGGAGACCCAGTACTTC. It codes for CASSLTVKETQYF. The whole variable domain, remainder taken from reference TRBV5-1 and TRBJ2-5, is KAGVTQTPRYLIKTRGQQVTLSCSPISGHRSVSWYQQTPGQGLQFLFEYFSETQRNKGNFPGRFSGRQFSNSRSEMNVSTLELGDSALYLCASSLTVKETQYFGPGTRLLVL.

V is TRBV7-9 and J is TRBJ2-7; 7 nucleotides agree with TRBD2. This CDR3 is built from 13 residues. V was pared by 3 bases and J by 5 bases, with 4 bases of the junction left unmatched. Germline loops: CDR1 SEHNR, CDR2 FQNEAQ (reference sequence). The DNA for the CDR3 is TGTGCCAGCAGCTTCGACGCGGGGGACGAGCAGTACTTC. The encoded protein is CASSFDAGDEQYF.

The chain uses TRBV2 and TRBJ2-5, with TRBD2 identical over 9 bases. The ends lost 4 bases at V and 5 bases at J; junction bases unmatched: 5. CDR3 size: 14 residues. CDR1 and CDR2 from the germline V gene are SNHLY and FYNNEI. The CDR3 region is CASSGRGGPETQYF. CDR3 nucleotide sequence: TGTGCCAGCAGTGGGCGGGGGGGCCCTGAGACCCAGTACTTC.